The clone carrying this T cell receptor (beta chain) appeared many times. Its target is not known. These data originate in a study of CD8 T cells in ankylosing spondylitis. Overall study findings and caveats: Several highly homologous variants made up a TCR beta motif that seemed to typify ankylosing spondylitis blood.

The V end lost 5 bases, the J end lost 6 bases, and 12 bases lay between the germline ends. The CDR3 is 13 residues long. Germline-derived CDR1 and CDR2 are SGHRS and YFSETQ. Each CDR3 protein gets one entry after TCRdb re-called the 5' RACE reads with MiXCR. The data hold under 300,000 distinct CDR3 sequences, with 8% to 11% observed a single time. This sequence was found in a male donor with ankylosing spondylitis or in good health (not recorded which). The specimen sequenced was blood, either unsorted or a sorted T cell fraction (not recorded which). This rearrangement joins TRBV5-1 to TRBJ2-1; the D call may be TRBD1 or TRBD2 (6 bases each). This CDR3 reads CASRGAGSNEQFF. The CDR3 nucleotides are TGCGCCAGCAGGGGGGCGGGGAGCAATGAGCAGTTCTTC.